The source of this TCR beta chain is a study of post-analysis software for immune sequencing data. Libraries were made from TCR beta cDNA, and they carried unique molecular identifiers. MiXCR, applied by TCRdb to the PCR reads, yields one record per CDR3 protein. The repertoire holds some 260,000 distinct CDR3 sequences, approximately 34% seen once, with around 4.8% in the top ten. Study outcomes and limitations: In patients, TRBV5-6, TRBV5-1 and TRBV20-1 belonged to four or five TRBV segments found more frequently than in controls. Batch-matched samples strongly co-clustered by F measure.

Germline loops: CDR1 ENHRY, CDR2 SYGVKD. The germline V and J ends were trimmed by 2 bases and 0 bases, with 7 bases remaining between them. The CDR3 length is 14 residues. Turning to this clonotype: The antigen is not known. With a much larger clone just one base away, this may be a read error.

The rearrangement joins TRBV10-3 to TRBJ1-2, with TRBD1 as a possible D gene (5 bases). This TCR derives from a girl between 10 and 17 years old with multiple sclerosis. The sequencing input was blood. CDR3 amino acids: CAISEVTANYGYTF. CDR3 DNA sequence: TGTGCCATCAGTGAGGTGACAGCTAACTATGGCTACACCTTC.